The 5 T cell receptor beta chains presented below share a single source sample, sequenced in a study of blood T cell repertoires in COVID-19. Clones were sequenced by immunoSEQ multiplex PCR, and TCRdb holds only the in-frame ones, with some missing. The sample has 140,000 to 150,000 clones; roughly 90% are singletons. The sequencing input was peripheral blood. The receptors come from a human donor in a cohort sampled during active COVID-19.

This chain connects TRBV6-4 to TRBJ2-1, with 11 bases matching TRBD2. This CDR3 has 16 residues. V was clipped by 0 bases and J by 7 bases; unmatched bases: 5. The germline gives CDR1 MRHNA, CDR2 SNTAGT. The CDR3 DNA reads as TGTGCCAGCAGTGACTCGATGTTAGCGGGAGGGAATGAGCAGTTCTTC. Translating it yields CASSDSMLAGGNEQFF.

This clone occurred once. This chain links TRBV18 with TRBJ2-3; D possibly corresponds to TRBD1 (6 bases). Germline V gene lookup returns CDR1 KGHSH and CDR2 LQKENI. This CDR3 has 13 residues. V lost 3 bases and J 6 bases, leaving 10 bases between the germline ends. The CDR3 region is CASSPGGQDTQYF. CDR3 DNA: TGTGCCAGCTCACCGGGTGGACAGGATACGCAGTATTTT.

The chain uses TRBV28 and TRBJ1-2, with D uncertain. Per the germline V gene, CDR1 is MDHEN and CDR2 is SYDVKM. The CDR3 spans 12 residues. The V and J ends lost 0 bases and 4 bases respectively, with 3 bases between them. For the CDR3, the DNA is TGTGCCAGCAGTTTATGGGCCTATGGCTACACCTTC. Protein product: CASSLWAYGYTF.

The chain carries TRBV19 and TRBJ1-5; D uncertain. The length of the CDR3 is 15 residues. Trimming stripped 1 base from V and 3 bases from J, with 10 bases between. The germline V gene encodes CDR1 LNHDA and CDR2 SQIVND (reference sequence). The CDR3, as DNA: TGTGCCAGTAGTATAGGGCCCCTCCTCAATCAGCCCCAGCATTTT. Protein: CASSIGPLLNQPQHF.

The rearrangement joins TRBV7-9 to TRBJ2-2; no clear D. Per germline, CDR1 SEHNR and CDR2 FQNEAQ (reference sequence). The length of the CDR3 is 12 residues. Trimming removed 5 bases from V and 3 bases from J, with 4 bases in between. The CDR3 DNA follows: TGTGCCAGCAGCCGGGACACCGGGGAGCTGTTTTTT. Translated, it gives CASSRDTGELFF.